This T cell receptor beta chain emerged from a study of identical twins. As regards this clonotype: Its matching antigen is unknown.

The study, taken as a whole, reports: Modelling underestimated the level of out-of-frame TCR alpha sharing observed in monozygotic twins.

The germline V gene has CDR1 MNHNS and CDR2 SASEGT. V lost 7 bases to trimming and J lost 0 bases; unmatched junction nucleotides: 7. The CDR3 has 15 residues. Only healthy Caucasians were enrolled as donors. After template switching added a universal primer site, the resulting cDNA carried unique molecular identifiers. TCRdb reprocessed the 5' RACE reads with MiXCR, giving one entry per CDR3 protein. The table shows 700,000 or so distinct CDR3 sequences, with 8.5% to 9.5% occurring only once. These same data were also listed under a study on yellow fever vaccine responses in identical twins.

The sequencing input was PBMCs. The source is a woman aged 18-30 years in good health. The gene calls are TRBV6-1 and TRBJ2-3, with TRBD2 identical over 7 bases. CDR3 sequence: CASTASGTSTDTQYF. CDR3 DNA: TGTGCCAGCACCGCAAGCGGGACTAGCACAGATACGCAGTATTTT.